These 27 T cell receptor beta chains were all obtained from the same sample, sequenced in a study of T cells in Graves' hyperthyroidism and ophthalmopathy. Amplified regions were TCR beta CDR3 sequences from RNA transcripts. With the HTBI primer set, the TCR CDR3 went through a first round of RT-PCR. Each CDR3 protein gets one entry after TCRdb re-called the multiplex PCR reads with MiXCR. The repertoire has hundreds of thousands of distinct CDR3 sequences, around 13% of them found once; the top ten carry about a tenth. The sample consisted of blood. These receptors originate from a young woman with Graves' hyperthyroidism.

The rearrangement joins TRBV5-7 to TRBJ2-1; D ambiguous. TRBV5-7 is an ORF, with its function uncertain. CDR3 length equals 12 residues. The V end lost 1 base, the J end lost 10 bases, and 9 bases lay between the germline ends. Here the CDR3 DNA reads TGTGCCAGCAGCTTGCAAGCACGGGAGCAGTTCTTC. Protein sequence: CASSLQAREQFF.

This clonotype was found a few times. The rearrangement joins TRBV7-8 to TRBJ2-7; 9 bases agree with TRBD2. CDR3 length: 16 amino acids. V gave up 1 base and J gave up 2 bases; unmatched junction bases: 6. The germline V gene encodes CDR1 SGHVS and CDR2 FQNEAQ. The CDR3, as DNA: TGTGCCAGCAGCTTAGGCGCTCTAGCGGGAACCTACGAGCAGTACTTC. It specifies CASSLGALAGTYEQYF.

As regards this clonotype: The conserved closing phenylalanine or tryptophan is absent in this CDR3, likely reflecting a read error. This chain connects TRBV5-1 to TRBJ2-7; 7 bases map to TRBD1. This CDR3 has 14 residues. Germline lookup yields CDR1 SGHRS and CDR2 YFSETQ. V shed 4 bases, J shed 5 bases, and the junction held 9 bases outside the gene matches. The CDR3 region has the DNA TGCGCCAGCAGCGGGCTGACAGGGTCTAACGAGCAGTACCTC. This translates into CASSGLTGSNEQYL.

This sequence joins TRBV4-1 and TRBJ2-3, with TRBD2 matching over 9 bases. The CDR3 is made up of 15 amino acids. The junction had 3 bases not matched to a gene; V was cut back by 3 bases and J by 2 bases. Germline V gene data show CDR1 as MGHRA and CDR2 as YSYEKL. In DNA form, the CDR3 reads TGCGCCAGCAGCCATAGCGGGAGTTTCACAGATACGCAGTATTTT. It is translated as CASSHSGSFTDTQYF.

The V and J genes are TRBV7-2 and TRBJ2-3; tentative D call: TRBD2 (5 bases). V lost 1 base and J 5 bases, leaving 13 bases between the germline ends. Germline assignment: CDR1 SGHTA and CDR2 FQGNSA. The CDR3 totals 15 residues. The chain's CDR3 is CASSLVPGSIDTQYF. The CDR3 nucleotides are TGTGCCAGCAGCTTAGTTCCGGGGTCAATAGATACGCAGTATTTT.

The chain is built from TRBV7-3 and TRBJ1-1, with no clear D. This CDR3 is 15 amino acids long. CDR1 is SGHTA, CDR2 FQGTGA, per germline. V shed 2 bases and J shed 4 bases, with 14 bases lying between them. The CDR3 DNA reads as TGTGCCAGCAGCTTAGTGGCGGGCGGGATCACTGAAGCTTTCTTT. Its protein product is CASSLVAGGITEAFF. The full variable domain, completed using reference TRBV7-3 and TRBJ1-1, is GAGVSQTPSNKVTEKGKYVELRCDPISGHTALYWYRQSLGQGPEFLIYFQGTGAADDSGLPNDRFFAVRPEGSVSTLKIQRTERGDSAVYLCASSLVAGGITEAFFGQGTRLTVV.

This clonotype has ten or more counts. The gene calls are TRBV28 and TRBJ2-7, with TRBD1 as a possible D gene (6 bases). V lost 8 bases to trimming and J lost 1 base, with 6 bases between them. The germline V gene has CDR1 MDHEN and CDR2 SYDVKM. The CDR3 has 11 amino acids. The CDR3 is CASGQSYEQYF. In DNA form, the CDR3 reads TGTGCCAGCGGACAGTCCTACGAGCAGTACTTC. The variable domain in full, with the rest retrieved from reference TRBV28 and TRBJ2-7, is DVKVTQSSRYLVKRTGEKVFLECVQDMDHENMFWYRQDPGLGLRLIYFSYDVKMKEKGDIPEGYSVSREKKERFSLILESASTNQTSMYLCASGQSYEQYFGPGTRLTVT.

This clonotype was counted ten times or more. The CDR3 bases are TGTGCCAGCACCACCAGAGGACTCCTGATGGACTCCTACAATGAGCAGTTCTTC. It translates to CASTTRGLLMDSYNEQFF. This sequence joins TRBV12-3 or TRBV12-4 and TRBJ2-1; tentatively, D is TRBD2 (5 bases). Trimming took off 7 bases at V and 0 bases at J, with 22 bases between the two ends. The CDR3 is 18 amino acids.

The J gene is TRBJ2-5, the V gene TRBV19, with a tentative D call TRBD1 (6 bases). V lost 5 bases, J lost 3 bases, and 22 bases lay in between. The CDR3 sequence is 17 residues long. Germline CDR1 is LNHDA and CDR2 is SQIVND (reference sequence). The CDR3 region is CASSLGAHRSGEETQYF. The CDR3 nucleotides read TGTGCCAGTAGTTTGGGGGCCCATAGGTCGGGCGAAGAGACCCAGTACTTC.

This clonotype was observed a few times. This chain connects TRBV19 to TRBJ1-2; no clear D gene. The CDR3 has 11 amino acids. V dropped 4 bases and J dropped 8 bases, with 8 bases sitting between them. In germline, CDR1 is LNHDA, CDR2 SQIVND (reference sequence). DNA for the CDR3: TGTGCCAGTAGTACCCCGGGAGGCTACACCTTC. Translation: CASSTPGGYTF. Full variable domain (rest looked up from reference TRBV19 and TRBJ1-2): DGGITQSPKYLFRKEGQNVTLSCEQNLNHDAMYWYRQDPGQGLRLIYYSQIVNDFQKGDIAEGYSVSREKKESFPLTVTSAQKNPTAFYLCASSTPGGYTFGSGTRLTVV.

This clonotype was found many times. In nucleotides, the CDR3 is TGTGCCAGCAGAATTGACGTCATGCTTAACTATGGCTACACCTTC. Protein sequence: CASRIDVMLNYGYTF. V usage is TRBV6-7 and J usage is TRBJ1-2, with D unresolved. TRBV6-7 is filed as an ORF, its function uncertain. This CDR3 contains 15 residues. V lost 6 bases and J 1 base, leaving 15 bases between the germline ends.

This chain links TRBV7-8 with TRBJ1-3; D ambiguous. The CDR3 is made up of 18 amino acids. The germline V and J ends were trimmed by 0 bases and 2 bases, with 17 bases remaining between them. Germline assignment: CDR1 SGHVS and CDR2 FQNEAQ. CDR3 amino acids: CASSLARMAILPGNTIYF. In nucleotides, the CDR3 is TGTGCCAGCAGCTTAGCGCGGATGGCGATACTACCTGGAAACACCATATATTTT.

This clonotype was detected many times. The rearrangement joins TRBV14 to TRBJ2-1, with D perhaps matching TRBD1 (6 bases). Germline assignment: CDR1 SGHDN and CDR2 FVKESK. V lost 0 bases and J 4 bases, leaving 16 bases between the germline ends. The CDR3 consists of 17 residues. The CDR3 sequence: CASSQEWPGDIYNEQFF. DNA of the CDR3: TGTGCCAGCAGCCAAGAATGGCCAGGGGACATTTACAATGAGCAGTTCTTC.

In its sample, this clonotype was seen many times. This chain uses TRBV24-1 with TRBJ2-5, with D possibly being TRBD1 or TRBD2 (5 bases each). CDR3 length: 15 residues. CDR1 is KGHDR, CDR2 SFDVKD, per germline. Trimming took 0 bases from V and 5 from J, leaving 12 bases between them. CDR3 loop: CATSDLLGDLETQYF. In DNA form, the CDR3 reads TGTGCCACCAGTGATTTGCTGGGGGATTTGGAGACCCAGTACTTC.

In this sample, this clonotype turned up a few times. CDR3 in DNA: TGTGCCACCAGCAGAGGTACAGCCCCCAATCAGCCCCAGCATTTT. It encodes CATSRGTAPNQPQHF. The V and J genes are TRBV15 and TRBJ1-5, with D uncertain. With 1 base removed from V and 3 bases from J, the gap between germline ends came to 10 bases. The CDR3 runs 15 residues. Germline V CDR1 and CDR2: LNHNV, YYDKDF (reference sequence).

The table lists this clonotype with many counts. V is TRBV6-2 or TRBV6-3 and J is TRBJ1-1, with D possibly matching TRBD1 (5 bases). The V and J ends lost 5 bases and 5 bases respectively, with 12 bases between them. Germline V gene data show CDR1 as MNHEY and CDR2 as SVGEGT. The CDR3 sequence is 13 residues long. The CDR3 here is CASSPGAWTEAFF. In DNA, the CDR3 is TGTGCCAGCAGTCCTGGGGCGTGGACTGAAGCTTTCTTT.

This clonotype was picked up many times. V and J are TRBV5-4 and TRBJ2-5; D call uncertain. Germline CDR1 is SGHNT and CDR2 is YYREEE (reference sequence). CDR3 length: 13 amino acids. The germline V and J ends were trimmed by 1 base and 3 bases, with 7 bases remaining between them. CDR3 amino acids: CASSLWPEETQYF. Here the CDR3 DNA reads TGTGCCAGCAGCTTGTGGCCGGAAGAGACCCAGTACTTC. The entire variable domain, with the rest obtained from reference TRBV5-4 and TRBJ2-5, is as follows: ETGVTQSPTHLIKTRGQQVTLRCSSQSGHNTVSWYQQALGQGPQFIFQYYREEENGRGNFPPRFSGLQFPNYSSELNVNALELDDSALYLCASSLWPEETQYFGPGTRLLVL.

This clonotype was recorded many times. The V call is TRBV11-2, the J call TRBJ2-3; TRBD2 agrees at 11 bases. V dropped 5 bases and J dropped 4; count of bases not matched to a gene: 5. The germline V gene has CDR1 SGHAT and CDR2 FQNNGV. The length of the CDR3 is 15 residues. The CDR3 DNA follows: TGTGCCAGCAGCCGCGGACTAGCGGGCTCAGATACGCAGTATTTT. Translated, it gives CASSRGLAGSDTQYF.

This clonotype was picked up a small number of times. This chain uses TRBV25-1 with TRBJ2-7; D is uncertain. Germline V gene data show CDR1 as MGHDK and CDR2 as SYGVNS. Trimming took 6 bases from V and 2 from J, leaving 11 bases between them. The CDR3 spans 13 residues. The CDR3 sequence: CASSPNPAYEQYF. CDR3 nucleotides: TGTGCCAGCAGCCCGAACCCAGCCTACGAGCAGTACTTC.

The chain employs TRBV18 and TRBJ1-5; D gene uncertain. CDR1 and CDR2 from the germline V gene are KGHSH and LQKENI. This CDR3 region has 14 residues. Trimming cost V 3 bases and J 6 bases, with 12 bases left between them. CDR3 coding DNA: TGTGCCAGCTCACCGGTGAGGGAGGCTCAGCCCCAGCATTTT. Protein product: CASSPVREAQPQHF.

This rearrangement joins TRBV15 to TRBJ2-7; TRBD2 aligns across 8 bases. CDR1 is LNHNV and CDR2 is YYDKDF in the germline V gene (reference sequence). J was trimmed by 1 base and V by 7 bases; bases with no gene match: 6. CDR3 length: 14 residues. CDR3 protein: CATTMRGDSYEQYF. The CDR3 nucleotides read TGTGCCACCACGATGCGGGGGGATTCCTACGAGCAGTACTTC. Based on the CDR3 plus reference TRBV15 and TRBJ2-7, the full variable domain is DAMVIQNPRYQVTQFGKPVTLSCSQTLNHNVMYWYQQKSSQAPKLLFHYYDKDFNNEADTPDNFQSRRPNTSFCFLDIRSPGLGDTAMYLCATTMRGDSYEQYFGPGTRLTVT.

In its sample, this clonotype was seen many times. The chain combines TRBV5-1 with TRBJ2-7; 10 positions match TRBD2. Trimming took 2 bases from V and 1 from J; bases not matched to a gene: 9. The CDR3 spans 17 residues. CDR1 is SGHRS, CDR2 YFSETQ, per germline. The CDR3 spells CASSFNPSGSRSYEQYF. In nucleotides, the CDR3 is TGCGCCAGCAGCTTTAACCCTAGCGGGAGTAGGTCCTACGAGCAGTACTTC.

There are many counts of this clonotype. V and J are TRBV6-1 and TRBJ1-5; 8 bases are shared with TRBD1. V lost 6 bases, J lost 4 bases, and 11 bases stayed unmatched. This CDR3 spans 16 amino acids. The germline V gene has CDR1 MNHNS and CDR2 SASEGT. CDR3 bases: TGTGCCAGCAGACCCTCGACAGGGGCAGTTAATCAGCCCCAGCATTTT. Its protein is CASRPSTGAVNQPQHF.

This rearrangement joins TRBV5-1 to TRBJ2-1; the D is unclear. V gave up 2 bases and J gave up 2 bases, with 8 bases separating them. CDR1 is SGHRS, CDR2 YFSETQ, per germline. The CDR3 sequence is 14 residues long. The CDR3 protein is CASSFGRAYNEQFF. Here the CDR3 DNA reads TGCGCCAGCAGCTTCGGACGCGCCTACAATGAGCAGTTCTTC. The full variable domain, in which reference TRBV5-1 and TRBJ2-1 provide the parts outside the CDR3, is KAGVTQTPRYLIKTRGQQVTLSCSPISGHRSVSWYQQTPGQGLQFLFEYFSETQRNKGNFPGRFSGRQFSNSRSEMNVSTLELGDSALYLCASSFGRAYNEQFFGPGTRLTVL.

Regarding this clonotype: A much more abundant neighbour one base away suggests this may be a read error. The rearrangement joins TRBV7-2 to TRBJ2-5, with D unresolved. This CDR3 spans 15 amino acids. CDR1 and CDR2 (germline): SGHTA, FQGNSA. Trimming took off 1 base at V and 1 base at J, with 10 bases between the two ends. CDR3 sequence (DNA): TGTGCCAGCAGCTTAGAAGACTGCAGCCAAGAGACCCAGTACTTC. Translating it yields CASSLEDCSQETQYF.

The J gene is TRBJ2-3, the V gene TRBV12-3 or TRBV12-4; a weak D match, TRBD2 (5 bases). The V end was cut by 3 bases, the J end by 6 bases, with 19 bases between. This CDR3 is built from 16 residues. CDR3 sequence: CASSFLMDSPGDTQYF. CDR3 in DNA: TGTGCCAGCAGTTTCCTGATGGACTCCCCGGGGGATACGCAGTATTTT.

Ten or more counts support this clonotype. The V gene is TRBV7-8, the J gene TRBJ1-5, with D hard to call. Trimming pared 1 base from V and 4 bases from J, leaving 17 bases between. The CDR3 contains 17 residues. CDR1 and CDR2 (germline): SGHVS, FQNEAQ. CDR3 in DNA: TGTGCCAGCAGCTTAGTGACGGACTCGGTTGTGAATCAGCCCCAGCATTTT. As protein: CASSLVTDSVVNQPQHF.